This T cell receptor beta chain was captured by sequencing in a study of blood T cell repertoires in COVID-19. Study at large: COVID-19 samples, acute and convalescent, were from the United States, Italy and Spain. From T cells, B-cell-depleted T cells, or PBMCs came the material, which was cDNA or gDNA.

The CDR3 has 17 amino acids. Unmatched junction bases numbered 13, after V lost 0 bases and J lost 7 bases. In the original processing: Nucleated cell counts were estimated from reference gene primer amplification. Sequencing was performed with immunoSEQ multiplex PCR; in TCRdb, only in-frame clones are kept and a portion is missing. The D gene and trimming were derived from the DNA, and the V and J assignments and clone size from that table. The table lists about 64,000 clones, about nine tenths of them singletons, with approximately 3% in the top ten. Sequenced material: peripheral blood. The origin of this receptor is a man aged 50 or older with active COVID-19. The rearrangement links TRBV23-1 to TRBJ2-7, with 9 bases aligning to TRBD1. TRBV23-1 is placed among ORFs of uncertain function. CDR3 sequence: CASSQSGGTGPVLEQYF. In nucleotides, the CDR3 is TGCGCCAGCAGTCAATCGGGGGGGACAGGGCCAGTCCTTGAGCAGTACTTC.